Here is one T cell receptor (beta chain) with its context. What it binds is unknown. This entry is derived from a study of cytomegalovirus exposure and HLA in healthy donors. As for the study in general: Some 85 million unique TCRs from HLA-typed donors were held in an early data release. Study-wide results and limits: Fewer N-insertions than the roughly 600-donor mean were reportedly shown by an Asian-associated ancestry cluster in a later analysis. When analyzed later, the rates of TCR association showed variation by HLA locus, with DRB1 the most and HLA-C the fewest.

The J segment lost 1 base and the V segment lost 2 bases, leaving 4 bases of the junction unmatched. Looked up from germline, CDR1 is SNHLY and CDR2 is FYNNEI. CDR3 length: 15 amino acids. 13 Jbeta primers and 60 Vbeta primers were used for the PCR. Data came from immunoSEQ multiplex PCR; TCRdb stores just in-frame clones and leaves some out. The data hold fewer than 250,000 clones, with roughly 80% observed a single time. This sequence originates from a woman between 18 and 29 years old in good health and CMV-seronegative. The sequenced material came from PBMCs. The chain employs TRBV2 and TRBJ1-1; 7 bases match TRBD1. CDR3 coding DNA: TGTGCCAGCAGTGAACGGGCAGGGGGGAACACTGAAGCTTTCTTT. Its translation is CASSERAGGNTEAFF.